One sample yielded the 8 T cell receptor beta chains listed below, sequenced in a study of blood T cell repertoires in COVID-19. The data were produced by immunoSEQ multiplex PCR, yet TCRdb's version contains in-frame clones alone and is incomplete. The sample lists around 300,000 clones, 89% occurring once. The sample was PBMCs or T cells enriched from blood (not recorded which). The receptors derive from a woman between 40 and 55 years old who had recovered from COVID-19.

The V call is TRBV4-2, the J call TRBJ1-2; 8 bases agree with TRBD1. V trimming: 3 bases; J trimming: 8 bases; junction bases outside the gene matches: 5. This CDR3 has 13 amino acids. The germline V gene has CDR1 LGHNA and CDR2 YNFKEQ. CDR3 sequence reads: CASSHDRGRGYTF. Here the CDR3 DNA reads TGTGCCAGCAGCCACGACAGGGGCAGGGGCTACACCTTC.

This chain joins TRBV10-3 and TRBJ2-7; D gene ambiguous. The germline V gene has CDR1 ENHRY and CDR2 SYGVKD. V was cut by 4 bases and J by 3 bases, with 7 bases left in between. This CDR3 region has 12 residues. CDR3 amino acids: CAISAGDYEQYF. CDR3 DNA sequence: TGTGCCATCAGTGCTGGAGACTACGAGCAGTACTTC.

The rearrangement uses TRBV9 and TRBJ2-7; 8 nucleotides agree with TRBD1. With 4 bases clipped from V and 5 bases from J, the junction kept 2 bases outside the gene matches. CDR1 is SGDLS, CDR2 YYNGEE, per germline. The CDR3 is 12 amino acids. The CDR3 spells CASSKTGDEQYF. DNA of the CDR3: TGTGCCAGCAGCAAGACAGGGGACGAGCAGTACTTC.

The chain is built from TRBV29-1 and TRBJ2-3; 7 bases line up with TRBD2. CDR1 SQVTM and CDR2 ANQGSEA come from the germline V gene. The ends lost 8 bases at V and 2 bases at J; junction bases unmatched: 10. The CDR3 is 14 residues long. The CDR3 here is CSSGGSGFTDTQYF. CDR3 nucleotides: TGCAGCTCGGGGGGTAGCGGATTCACAGATACGCAGTATTTT.

The V gene is TRBV7-9, the J gene TRBJ1-3; 7 bases are a match to TRBD1. CDR3 size: 15 residues. Germline values: CDR1 SEHNR, CDR2 FQNEAQ (reference sequence). The ends lost 5 bases at V and 4 bases at J; junction bases unmatched: 8. For the CDR3, the DNA is TGTGCCAGCAGCCGAGGGGGCGCAGGCGGAAACACCATATATTTT. Its translation: CASSRGGAGGNTIYF. The variable domain in full, with the rest retrieved from reference TRBV7-9 and TRBJ1-3, is DTGVSQNPRHKITKRGQNVTFRCDPISEHNRLYWYRQTLGQGPEFLTYFQNEAQLEKSRLLSDRFSAERPKGSFSTLEIQRTEQGDSAMYLCASSRGGAGGNTIYFGEGSWLTVV.

The chain combines TRBV29-1 with TRBJ1-4; D is perhaps TRBD1 (5 bases). The V gene's germline CDR1 is SQVTM and CDR2 ANQGSEA. This CDR3 spans 13 amino acids. Trimming removed 4 bases at V and 5 bases at J, with 11 bases between. For the CDR3, the DNA is TGCAGCGTTGTAGGGGTTAACAATGAAAAACTGTTTTTT. Protein: CSVVGVNNEKLFF.

The chain carries TRBV10-2 and TRBJ1-2; 8 nucleotides match TRBD1. V was clipped by 7 bases and J by 4 bases; unmatched bases: 11. Germline CDR1 is WSHSY and CDR2 is SAAADI. The CDR3 is made up of 15 amino acids. The CDR3 sequence is CASTNGQGSLYGYTF. In DNA form, the CDR3 reads TGCGCCAGCACCAACGGACAGGGAAGCCTCTATGGCTACACCTTC.

The V call is TRBV19, the J call TRBJ2-3; 10 bases fit TRBD2. The germline V gene encodes CDR1 LNHDA and CDR2 SQIVND (reference sequence). After removal of 4 bases from V and 3 bases from J, the junction contained 4 bases not matched to a gene. This CDR3 has 15 residues. As DNA, the CDR3 is TGTGCCAGTAGTAGGGCTAGCGGGAGTACAGATACGCAGTATTTT. This gives the protein CASSRASGSTDTQYF.